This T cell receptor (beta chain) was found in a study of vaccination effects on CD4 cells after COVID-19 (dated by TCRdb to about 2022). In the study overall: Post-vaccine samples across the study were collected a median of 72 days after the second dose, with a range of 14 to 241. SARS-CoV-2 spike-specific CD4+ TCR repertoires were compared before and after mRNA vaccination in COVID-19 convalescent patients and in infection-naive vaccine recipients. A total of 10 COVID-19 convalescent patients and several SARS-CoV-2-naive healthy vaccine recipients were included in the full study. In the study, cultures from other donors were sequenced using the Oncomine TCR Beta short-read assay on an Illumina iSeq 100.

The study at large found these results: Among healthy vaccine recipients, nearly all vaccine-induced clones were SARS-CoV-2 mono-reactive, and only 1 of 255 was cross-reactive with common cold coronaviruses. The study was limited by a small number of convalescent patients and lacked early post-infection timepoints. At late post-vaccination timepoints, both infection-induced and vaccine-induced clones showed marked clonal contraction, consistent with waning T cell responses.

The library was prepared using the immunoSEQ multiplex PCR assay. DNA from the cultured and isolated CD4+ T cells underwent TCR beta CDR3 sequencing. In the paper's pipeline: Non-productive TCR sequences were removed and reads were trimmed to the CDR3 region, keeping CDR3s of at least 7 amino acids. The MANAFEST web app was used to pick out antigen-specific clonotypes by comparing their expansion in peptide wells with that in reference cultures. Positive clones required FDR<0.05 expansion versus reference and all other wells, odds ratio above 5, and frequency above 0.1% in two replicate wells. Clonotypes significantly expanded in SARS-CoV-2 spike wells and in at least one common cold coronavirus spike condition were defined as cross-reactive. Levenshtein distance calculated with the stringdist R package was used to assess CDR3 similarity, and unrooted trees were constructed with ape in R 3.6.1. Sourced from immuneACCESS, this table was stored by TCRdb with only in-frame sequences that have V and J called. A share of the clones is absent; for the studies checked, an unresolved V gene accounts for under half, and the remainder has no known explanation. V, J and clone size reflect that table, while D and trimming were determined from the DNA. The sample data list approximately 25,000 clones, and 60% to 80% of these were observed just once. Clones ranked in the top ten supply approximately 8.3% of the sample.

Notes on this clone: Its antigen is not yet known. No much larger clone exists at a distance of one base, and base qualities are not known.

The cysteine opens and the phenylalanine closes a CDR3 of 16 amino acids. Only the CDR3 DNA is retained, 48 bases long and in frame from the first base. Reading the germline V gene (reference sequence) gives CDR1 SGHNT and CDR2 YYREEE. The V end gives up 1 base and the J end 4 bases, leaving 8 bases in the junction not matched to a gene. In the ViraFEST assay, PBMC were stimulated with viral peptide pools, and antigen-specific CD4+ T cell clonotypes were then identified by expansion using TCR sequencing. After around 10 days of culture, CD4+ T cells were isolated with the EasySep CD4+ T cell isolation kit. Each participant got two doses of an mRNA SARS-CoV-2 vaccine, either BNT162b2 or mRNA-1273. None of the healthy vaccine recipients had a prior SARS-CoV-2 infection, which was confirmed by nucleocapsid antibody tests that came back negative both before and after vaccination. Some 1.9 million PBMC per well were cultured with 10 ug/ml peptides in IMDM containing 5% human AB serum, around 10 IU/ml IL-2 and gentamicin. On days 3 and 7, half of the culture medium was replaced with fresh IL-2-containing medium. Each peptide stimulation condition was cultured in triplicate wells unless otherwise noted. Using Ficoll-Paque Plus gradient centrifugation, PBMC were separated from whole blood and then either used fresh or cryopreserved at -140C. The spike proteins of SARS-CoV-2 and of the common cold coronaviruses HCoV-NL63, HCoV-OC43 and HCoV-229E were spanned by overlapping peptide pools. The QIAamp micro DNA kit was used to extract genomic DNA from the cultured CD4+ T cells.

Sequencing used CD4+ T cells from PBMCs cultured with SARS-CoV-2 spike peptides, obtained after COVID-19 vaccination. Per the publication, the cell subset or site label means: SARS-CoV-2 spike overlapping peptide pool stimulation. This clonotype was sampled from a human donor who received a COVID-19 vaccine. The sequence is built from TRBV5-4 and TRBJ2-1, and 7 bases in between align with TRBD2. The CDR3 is CASSLLGTTLYNEQFF. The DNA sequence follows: TGTGCCAGCAGCTTGTTAGGGACTACCCTTTACAATGAGCAGTTCTTC.